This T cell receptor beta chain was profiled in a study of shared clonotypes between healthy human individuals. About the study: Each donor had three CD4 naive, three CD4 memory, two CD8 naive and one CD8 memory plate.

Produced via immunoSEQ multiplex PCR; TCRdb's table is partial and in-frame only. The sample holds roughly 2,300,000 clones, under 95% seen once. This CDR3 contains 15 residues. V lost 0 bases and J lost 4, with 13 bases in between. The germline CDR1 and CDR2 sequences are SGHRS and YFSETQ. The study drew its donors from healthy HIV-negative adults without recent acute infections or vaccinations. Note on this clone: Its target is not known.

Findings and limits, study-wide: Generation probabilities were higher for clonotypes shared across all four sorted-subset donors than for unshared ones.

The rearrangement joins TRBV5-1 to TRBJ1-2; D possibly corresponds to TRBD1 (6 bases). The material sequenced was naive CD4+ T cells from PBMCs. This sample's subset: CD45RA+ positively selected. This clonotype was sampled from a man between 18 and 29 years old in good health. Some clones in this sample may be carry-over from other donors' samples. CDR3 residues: CASSLASGARYGYTF. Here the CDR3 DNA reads TGCGCCAGCAGCTTGGCGTCAGGGGCCCGCTATGGCTACACCTTC. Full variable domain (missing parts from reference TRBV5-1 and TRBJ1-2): KAGVTQTPRYLIKTRGQQVTLSCSPISGHRSVSWYQQTPGQGLQFLFEYFSETQRNKGNFPGRFSGRQFSNSRSEMNVSTLELGDSALYLCASSLASGARYGYTFGSGTRLTVV.